A single sample gave rise to the 27 T cell receptor beta chains below, sequenced in a study of shared clonotypes between healthy human individuals. Sequencing used immunoSEQ multiplex PCR; TCRdb keeps in-frame clones, though not all of them. The profile shows 550,000 to 600,000 clones, 95% to 98% of them singletons. Naive CD8 cells lacked CD45RO, underwent positive selection for CCR7 and left out terminally differentiated effector memory CD45RA+ cells. Sequences were obtained from naive CD8+ T cells sorted from blood. The receptors derive from a man aged 25 to 40 in good health.

This chain joins TRBV6-5 and TRBJ2-1; maybe TRBD2 (5 bases). Looked up from germline, CDR1 is MNHEY and CDR2 is SVGAGI. This CDR3 comprises 14 residues. Trimming cost V 6 bases and J 5 bases, with 14 bases left between them. The CDR3 DNA is TGTGCCAGCAGACCCGGAGGACTCGACAATGAGCAGTTCTTC. Residues: CASRPGGLDNEQFF.

The J gene is TRBJ2-2, the V gene TRBV7-2; the D gene is possibly TRBD2 (6 bases). Trimming pared 5 bases from V and 1 base from J, leaving 11 bases between. The CDR3 runs to 15 residues. Germline V gene lookup returns CDR1 SGHTA and CDR2 FQGNSA. CDR3 in amino acids: CASSPSEGNTGELFF. CDR3 DNA: TGTGCCAGCAGCCCCTCGGAGGGGAACACCGGGGAGCTGTTTTTT.

This rearrangement joins TRBV29-1 to TRBJ2-3; D is unclear. The V and J ends lost 7 bases and 6 bases respectively, with 14 bases between them. Looked up from germline, CDR1 is SQVTM and CDR2 is ANQGSEA. This CDR3 contains 12 residues. CDR3: CSAEGPRDTQYF. For the CDR3, the DNA is TGCAGCGCCGAAGGTCCGAGGGATACGCAGTATTTT.

This chain links TRBV27 with TRBJ2-7; weak D call: TRBD1 (6 bases). Trimming removed 5 bases at V and 2 bases at J, with 19 bases between. The CDR3 covers 16 residues. The germline V gene has CDR1 MNHEY and CDR2 SMNVEV (reference sequence). The CDR3, as DNA: TGTGCCAGCAGTCCGAGCGACGGGGACAAACCCTACGAGCAGTACTTC. It is translated as CASSPSDGDKPYEQYF.

The J gene is TRBJ2-1, the V gene TRBV5-6; no clear D. The CDR3 sequence is 13 residues long. From germline, CDR1 is SGHDT and CDR2 YYEEEE. The V end lost 0 bases, the J end lost 8 bases, and 9 bases lay between the germline ends. The CDR3 DNA follows: TGTGCCAGCAGCTTGGATTCCGGCTATGAGCAGTTCTTC. It is translated as CASSLDSGYEQFF.

This clone has a single count. Within the sample, other DNA sequences also encode this same CDR3. The V and J genes are TRBV4-1 and TRBJ2-7; D is possibly TRBD2 (5 bases). Germline CDR1 and CDR2: MGHRA and YSYEKL. Trimming cost V 0 bases and J 6 bases, with 6 bases left between them. The CDR3 contains 12 residues. The chain's CDR3 is CASSQESGEQYF. In nucleotides, the CDR3 is TGCGCCAGCAGCCAAGAGAGCGGCGAGCAGTACTTC.

V usage is TRBV6-1 and J usage is TRBJ1-2; 7 bases agree with TRBD1. In germline, CDR1 is MNHNS, CDR2 SASEGT. V was clipped by 4 bases and J by 4 bases; unmatched bases: 3. The CDR3 covers 13 residues. The CDR3 DNA reads as TGTGCCAGCAGTGTCGAGGGGGCCTATGGCTACACCTTC. Translated, it gives CASSVEGAYGYTF.

The rearrangement joins TRBV28 to TRBJ2-3; 8 positions agree with TRBD1. Germline CDR1 reads MDHEN; CDR2 reads SYDVKM. J was trimmed by 0 bases and V by 7 bases; bases with no gene match: 6. CDR3 size: 15 residues. This chain's CDR3 is CASKETGASTDTQYF. The CDR3, as DNA: TGTGCCAGCAAGGAGACAGGGGCTAGCACAGATACGCAGTATTTT.

This chain connects TRBV27 to TRBJ1-2, with unresolved D. The germline V gene has CDR1 MNHEY and CDR2 SMNVEV (reference sequence). The CDR3 consists of 14 residues. V shed 3 bases and J shed 2 bases, with 10 bases lying between them. The CDR3 here is CASSFGSGNYGYTF. CDR3 nucleotide sequence: TGTGCCAGCAGTTTTGGGTCGGGGAACTATGGCTACACCTTC.

The chain joins TRBV27 to TRBJ2-7; D is possibly TRBD1 (5 bases). Germline CDR1 reads MNHEY; CDR2 reads SMNVEV (reference sequence). CDR3 length equals 11 residues. This CDR3 is CASRWGDEQYF. The CDR3 DNA reads as TGTGCTAGCCGTTGGGGCGACGAGCAGTACTTC.

V and J are TRBV6-6 and TRBJ1-5; maybe TRBD1 (6 bases). This CDR3 spans 16 amino acids. V was trimmed by 2 bases and J by 2 bases, leaving 13 bases between them. Germline V CDR1 and CDR2: MNHNY, SVGAGI (reference sequence). CDR3 in DNA: TGTGCCAGCAGTTACCCCGGGGGCAGCCGCAATCAGCCCCAGCATTTT. Amino acids: CASSYPGGSRNQPQHF.

The chain combines TRBV5-5 with TRBJ2-6; D gene ambiguous. Deletions cut 0 bases from V and 0 bases from J, with 7 bases between. Germline CDR1 and CDR2: SGHKS and YYEKEE (reference sequence). The CDR3 loop spans 16 amino acids. The CDR3: CASSLGRHSGANVLTF. CDR3 bases: TGTGCCAGCAGCTTGGGTCGACACTCTGGGGCCAACGTCCTGACTTTC.

This clone was picked up one time. The rearrangement links TRBV11-2 to TRBJ2-2; 11 nucleotides align to TRBD2. CDR3 length: 16 amino acids. V gave up 5 bases and J gave up 5 bases; unmatched junction bases: 7. CDR1 and CDR2 (germline): SGHAT, FQNNGV. CDR3 bases: TGTGCCAGCAGCCGTACTAGCGGGAGAGGGACCGGGGAGCTGTTTTTT. This sequence encodes CASSRTSGRGTGELFF. The full variable domain, its missing parts supplied by reference TRBV11-2 and TRBJ2-2, is EAGVAQSPRYKIIEKRQSVAFWCNPISGHATLYWYQQILGQGPKLLIQFQNNGVVDDSQLPKDRFSAERLKGVDSTLKIQPAKLEDSAVYLCASSRTSGRGTGELFFGEGSRLTVL.

The genes are TRBV5-6 and TRBJ2-1, with no clear D. The ends were cut back, 5 bases at V and 10 bases at J, with 16 bases in the middle. CDR1 is SGHDT, CDR2 YYEEEE, per germline. The CDR3 extends over 13 amino acids. CDR3 loop: CASSMSGIVEQFF. The CDR3 DNA is TGTGCCAGCAGTATGAGTGGGATAGTCGAGCAGTTCTTC. The full variable domain, completed using reference TRBV5-6 and TRBJ2-1, is DAGVTQSPTHLIKTRGQQVTLRCSPKSGHDTVSWYQQALGQGPQFIFQYYEEEERQRGNFPDRFSGHQFPNYSSELNVNALLLGDSALYLCASSMSGIVEQFFGPGTRLTVL.

The V and J genes are TRBV5-1 and TRBJ2-3, with D possibly being TRBD1 (6 bases). Trimming removed 1 base from V and 2 bases from J, with 11 bases in between. The CDR3 is 15 residues long. Germline V gene lookup returns CDR1 SGHRS and CDR2 YFSETQ. The CDR3 here is CASSLKGHYTDTQYF. CDR3 bases: TGCGCCAGCAGCTTGAAGGGACATTACACAGATACGCAGTATTTT.

V gene TRBV6-1 combines with J gene TRBJ1-1, with a tentative D call TRBD1 (6 bases). Germline V gene lookup returns CDR1 MNHNS and CDR2 SASEGT. The V and J ends lost 5 bases and 1 base respectively, with 14 bases between them. The CDR3 has 15 amino acids. The CDR3 nucleotides are TGTGCCAGCAGTAGCCGGGACACGGGGAACACTGAAGCTTTCTTT. Protein product: CASSSRDTGNTEAFF.

This clone was detected once. The rearrangement uses TRBV9 and TRBJ2-1, with TRBD2 identical over 13 bases. The CDR3 has 19 amino acids. Germline trimming cut 0 bases from V and 5 bases from J; bases unmatched to any gene: 11. Germline V gene lookup returns CDR1 SGDLS and CDR2 YYNGEE. The CDR3: CASSVVPLGTSGNHNEQFF. The CDR3 region has the DNA TGTGCCAGCAGCGTAGTACCTCTGGGGACTAGCGGGAACCACAATGAGCAGTTCTTC.

The chain links TRBV9 to TRBJ2-1; D uncertain. Germline CDR1 and CDR2: SGDLS and YYNGEE. Trimming removed 4 bases from V and 0 bases from J, with 11 bases in between. The CDR3 has 15 residues. CDR3 DNA: TGTGCCAGCAGCTCCTACTCTAGCTCCTACAATGAGCAGTTCTTC. Translation: CASSSYSSSYNEQFF.

The genes are TRBV5-1 and TRBJ1-1; D uncertain. This CDR3 is 13 amino acids long. V was trimmed by 1 base and J by 4 bases, leaving 8 bases between them. The germline V gene encodes CDR1 SGHRS and CDR2 YFSETQ. CDR3 bases: TGCGCCAGCAGCTTGTACTCTAGCACTGAAGCTTTCTTT. This encodes CASSLYSSTEAFF.

The chain recombines TRBV28 with TRBJ1-5; D is uncertain. The ends were cut back, 7 bases at V and 1 base at J, with 17 bases in the middle. The CDR3 runs to 16 residues. Per germline, CDR1 MDHEN and CDR2 SYDVKM. CDR3 sequence: CASTGYETGSNQPQHF. For the CDR3, the DNA is TGTGCCAGCACTGGATACGAGACGGGGAGCAATCAGCCCCAGCATTTT.

This clone was seen once. The chain uses TRBV7-6 and TRBJ2-7; D is uncertain. Germline V gene lookup returns CDR1 SGHVS and CDR2 FNYEAQ. V lost 2 bases, J lost 7 bases, and 12 bases lay in between. The length of the CDR3 is 13 residues. CDR3 coding DNA: TGTGCCAGCAGCTTACTGCTGTTGGGGGAGCAGTACTTC. It specifies CASSLLLLGEQYF.

J is TRBJ2-7 and V is TRBV7-6, with D perhaps TRBD1 (5 bases). V dropped 1 base and J dropped 3 bases, with 10 bases sitting between them. The CDR3 runs to 14 residues. The V gene's germline CDR1 is SGHVS and CDR2 FNYEAQ. The CDR3 region is CASSLERQNYEQYF. For the CDR3, the DNA is TGTGCCAGCAGCTTAGAAAGACAGAACTACGAGCAGTACTTC.

The gene calls are TRBV29-1 and TRBJ2-1, with 8 bases that match TRBD2. V lost 6 bases and J lost 10; bases outside the gene matches: 2. CDR1 is SQVTM and CDR2 is ANQGSEA in the germline V gene. This CDR3 region has 10 residues. CDR3 nucleotides: TGCAGCGTAGTAGCGGGAGAGCAGTTCTTC. Its protein is CSVVAGEQFF.

CDR3 sequence reads: CATSRDVRQDFYGYTF. As DNA, the CDR3 is TGTGCCACCAGCAGAGATGTACGACAGGACTTCTATGGCTACACCTTC. The chain has TRBV15 and TRBJ1-2, with D possibly matching TRBD1 (6 bases). CDR1 and CDR2 (germline): LNHNV, YYDKDF (reference sequence). The CDR3 consists of 16 residues. V was pared by 0 bases and J by 4 bases, with 15 bases between. Filled out from reference TRBV15 and TRBJ1-2, the complete variable domain reads DAMVIQNPRYQVTQFGKPVTLSCSQTLNHNVMYWYQQKSSQAPKLLFHYYDKDFNNEADTPDNFQSRRPNTSFCFLDIRSPGLGDTAMYLCATSRDVRQDFYGYTFGSGTRLTVV.

The J gene is TRBJ2-1, the V gene TRBV7-6, with 8 bases matching TRBD1. The J segment lost 8 bases and the V segment lost 5 bases, leaving 14 bases of the junction unmatched. The CDR3 consists of 16 residues. Germline CDR1 is SGHVS and CDR2 is FNYEAQ. Here the CDR3 reads CASSHRQGIEGYEQFF. In DNA form, the CDR3 reads TGTGCCAGCAGCCATCGACAGGGGATCGAAGGCTATGAGCAGTTCTTC.

V and J are TRBV11-2 and TRBJ2-5; TRBD2 matches at 7 bases. Germline CDR1 reads SGHAT; CDR2 reads FQNNGV. After removal of 4 bases from V and 4 bases from J, the junction contained 12 bases not matched to a gene. The CDR3 is 16 amino acids. Here the CDR3 DNA reads TGTGCCAGCAGCTCCGGCCTAGCGGAGATTCGAGAGACCCAGTACTTC. This translates into CASSSGLAEIRETQYF.

This clone was seen just once. This sequence joins TRBV7-9 and TRBJ1-4; D call uncertain. Trimming left V 2 bases short and J 6 bases short, with 4 bases between. This CDR3 contains 12 residues. The germline V gene has CDR1 SEHNR and CDR2 FQNEAQ (reference sequence). The CDR3 spells CASSLPDEKLFF. As DNA, the CDR3 is TGTGCCAGCAGCTTACCAGATGAAAAACTGTTTTTT.